The rows below give T cell receptor beta chains drawn from one sample of a study of breast tumors, draining lymph nodes, adjacent tissues. TCRdb passed the multiplex PCR reads through MiXCR, listing each CDR3 protein once. The repertoire holds some 120,000 distinct CDR3 sequences, with about 20% as singletons. Specimen: axillary lymph node tissue. These receptors were obtained from a female donor with breast cancer. Some clones in this sample may be carry-over from other donors' samples. Both conserved end residues are trimmed from each CDR3.

j_gene	v_gene	CDR3aa
TRBJ2-2	TRBV10-2	ASSDNTGELF
TRBJ2-3	TRBV7-2	ASSTSSGRADTQY
TRBJ1-2	TRBV19	ASSIGTARYGYT
TRBJ2-3	TRBV7-6	ASSFEAGDTDTQY
TRBJ2-3	TRBV4-1	ASSPGLAADTQY
TRBJ2-6	TRBV6-5	ASSRFPGQGASGANVLT
TRBJ1-6	TRBV20-1	SARAGQGDNSPLH
TRBJ2-2	TRBV4-1	ASSQDQNTGELF
TRBJ1-5	TRBV6-1	ASSDFWGLPQH
TRBJ2-3	TRBV20-1	SALPPLSTSGGRGQY
TRBJ1-5	TRBV6-1	ASREDISTPNQPQH
TRBJ1-4	TRBV6-1	ASSDAAGVEKKLF